The 24 T cell receptor beta chains given below trace back to one sample, sequenced in a study of T cells expressing NK-cell markers. TCRdb derives one entry per CDR3 protein from the 5' RACE reads, leaving out DNA. Here the sample table reports a few hundred thousand distinct CDR3 sequences. Sequencing was carried out using blood T cells: a sorted CD56 or NKG2C T cell subset, CD4+ or CD8+ T cells, or bulk PBMC T cells (not recorded which). These receptors originate from a man aged 18-70 years in good health.

This sequence joins TRBV5-1 and TRBJ2-3; TCRdb calls TRBD2, which cannot be checked without DNA. Looked up from germline, CDR1 is SGHRS and CDR2 is YFSETQ. CDR3 length: 14 residues. The CDR3: CASSALDFADTQYF.

The chain couples TRBV3-1 to TRBJ2-2; the D gene TCRdb calls, TRBD2, cannot be checked with no DNA. This CDR3 spans 15 amino acids. Germline CDR1 is LGHDT and CDR2 is YNNKEL (reference sequence). The CDR3: CASTRGSHGTGELFF.

The chain employs TRBV5-1 and TRBJ2-7; TCRdb's assignment of TRBD2 cannot be checked, as there is no DNA. This CDR3 has 20 amino acids. Germline lookup yields CDR1 SGHRS and CDR2 YFSETQ. This CDR3 is CASSLWDQTSGGPQPPKQYF.

The CDR3 sequence: CASSLGQGEIGNQPQHF. The rearrangement joins TRBV5-8 to TRBJ1-5; the TCRdb call, TRBD1, lacks DNA for checking. This CDR3 has 17 residues. CDR1 is SGHTS and CDR2 is YDEGEE in the germline V gene.

V usage is TRBV7-9 and J usage is TRBJ2-7; TCRdb names TRBD1, which stays unverified in the absence of DNA. The germline gives CDR1 SEHNR, CDR2 FQNEAQ (reference sequence). This CDR3 spans 17 amino acids. The CDR3 spells CASSFDSVRESRYEQYF.

CDR3 protein: CSARQPGLTYGYTF. This sequence joins TRBV20-1 and TRBJ1-2. The germline CDR1 and CDR2 sequences are DFQATT and SNEGSKA (reference sequence). The CDR3 contains 14 residues.

CDR3 sequence reads: CASSLRATSGANVLTF. J is TRBJ2-6 and V is TRBV27; with no DNA, the TCRdb D assignment of TRBD2 cannot be verified. The CDR3 has 16 residues. The germline V gene has CDR1 MNHEY and CDR2 SMNVEV (reference sequence).

The V call is TRBV11-3, the J call TRBJ2-1; lacking DNA, the TRBD1 call made by TCRdb goes unchecked. The germline gives CDR1 SGHNT, CDR2 YENEEA. The CDR3 consists of 14 residues. CDR3 residues: CASSLSGGLPEQFF. Looking up the rest from reference TRBV11-3 and TRBJ2-1 gives the full variable domain: EAGVVQSPRYKIIEKKQPVAFWCNPISGHNTLYWYLQNLGQGPELLIRYENEEAVDDSQLPKDRFSAERLKGVDSTLKIQPAELGDSAVYLCASSLSGGLPEQFFGPGTRLTVL.

This chain links TRBV12-3 or TRBV12-4 with TRBJ2-3; TCRdb outputs TRBD2, but without DNA this stays unchecked. The CDR3 spans 18 residues. This CDR3 reads CASGPRLAGASLVGTQYF.

The CDR3 sequence: CASSRGRGINSPLHF. The chain has TRBV3-1 and TRBJ1-6; TCRdb calls TRBD1, which cannot be checked without DNA. Germline CDR1 reads LGHDT; CDR2 reads YNNKEL (reference sequence). This CDR3 spans 15 amino acids.

V and J are TRBV6-6 and TRBJ2-3. CDR1 MNHNY and CDR2 SVGAGI come from the germline V gene (reference sequence). The length of the CDR3 is 13 residues. CDR3 in amino acids: CASSFSEPDTQYF.

V is TRBV29-1 and J is TRBJ1-2. There are 12 residues in the CDR3. Germline CDR1 and CDR2: SQVTM and ANQGSEA. CDR3: CSVGGSPYGYTF.

The chain joins TRBV5-3 to TRBJ2-2; the TRBD1 assignment by TCRdb is unverifiable without DNA. TRBV5-3 is an open reading frame, and its role is uncertain. This CDR3 comprises 15 residues. CDR3 in amino acids: CARSRDRENTGELFF.

The rearrangement joins TRBV5-1 to TRBJ2-1. Germline lookup yields CDR1 SGHRS and CDR2 YFSETQ. CDR3 length equals 13 residues. The CDR3 protein is CASSVQAYNEQFF.

V and J are TRBV2 and TRBJ2-5; the TRBD1 assignment by TCRdb is unverifiable without DNA. This CDR3 comprises 13 residues. Germline V gene data show CDR1 as SNHLY and CDR2 as FYNNEI. The CDR3 protein is CASMELWGETQYF. The entire variable domain, with the rest obtained from reference TRBV2 and TRBJ2-5, is as follows: EPEVTQTPSHQVTQMGQEVILRCVPISNHLYFYWYRQILGQKVEFLVSFYNNEISEKSEIFDDQFSVERPDGSNFTLKIRSTKLEDSAMYFCASMELWGETQYFGPGTRLLVL.

This rearrangement joins TRBV27 to TRBJ1-4; TCRdb's D call of TRBD1 is untestable without DNA. Germline V gene sequence: CDR1 MNHEY, CDR2 SMNVEV (reference sequence). This CDR3 has 18 amino acids. CDR3 sequence reads: CASSRTLREKATNEKLFF.

The chain uses TRBV20-1 and TRBJ1-2. Germline V gene data show CDR1 as DFQATT and CDR2 as SNEGSKA (reference sequence). CDR3 length: 12 amino acids. The CDR3 is CSAREVGGGYTF.

This sequence joins TRBV7-8 and TRBJ1-6; TCRdb names TRBD1, which stays unverified in the absence of DNA. CDR1 SGHVS and CDR2 FQNEAQ come from the germline V gene. There are 14 residues in the CDR3. The CDR3 region is CASSRGQANSPLHF.

V and J are TRBV6-6 and TRBJ1-5; absent DNA, TCRdb's TRBD1 call cannot be checked. This CDR3 region has 13 residues. CDR1 MNHNY and CDR2 SVGAGI come from the germline V gene (reference sequence). The CDR3 spells CASTYRTVEPQHF.

The chain is built from TRBV12-2 and TRBJ2-7; the D gene TCRdb calls, TRBD1, cannot be checked with no DNA. TRBV12-2 is described as a pseudogene. This CDR3 is built from 16 residues. This CDR3 reads CASRFRDAVRTYEQYF.

This CDR3 reads CASSYTQGGRTEAFF. This chain uses TRBV6-5 with TRBJ1-1; TCRdb designates TRBD1, a call that cannot be tested without DNA. The germline gives CDR1 MNHEY, CDR2 SVGAGI. The CDR3 sequence is 15 residues long.

V is TRBV10-3 and J is TRBJ2-2; TCRdb proposes TRBD2, but this gene call is untestable without DNA. The CDR3 consists of 20 residues. CDR1 and CDR2 from the germline V gene are ENHRY and SYGVKD. The CDR3 loop is CAISDQGRRGAISNTGELFF.

V gene TRBV29-1 combines with J gene TRBJ1-4. This CDR3 has 13 amino acids. Germline CDR1 reads SQVTM; CDR2 reads ANQGSEA. CDR3 sequence reads: CSVASDIGEKLFF.

The gene calls are TRBV4-2 and TRBJ1-2. The germline CDR1 and CDR2 sequences are LGHNA and YNFKEQ. This CDR3 region has 12 residues. The CDR3 sequence: CASSTDRYGYTF.